This TCR beta chain was recorded in a study of beta chain features in type 1 diabetes. Each population that was sorted was more than 95% pure. This CDR3 comprises 13 residues. V dropped 3 bases and J dropped 3 bases, with 8 bases sitting between them. CDR1 and CDR2 from the germline V gene are KGHSH and LQKENI. As for this clone: What it binds is not known.

The study reverse transcribed the entire isolated RNA, so it sequenced expressed TCRB transcripts. TCRdb keeps only in-frame clones here, not all; method: immunoSEQ multiplex PCR. The data show 430,000 or so clones, around 10% seen once. Study-level points and caveats: The similarity of naive, central memory and Treg TCRB repertoires appeared greater among patients than among healthy donors. Patients with type 1 diabetes showed fewer VDJ junction insertions and more deletions.

The sequence derives from a woman aged 18 to 35 in good health. The specimen sequenced was naive CD4+ T cells from blood. The chain couples TRBV18 to TRBJ1-1, with D possibly TRBD1 on 5 matching bases. CDR3 in amino acids: CASSPRGDTEAFF. In DNA, the CDR3 is TGTGCCAGCTCACCCCGGGGGGACACTGAAGCTTTCTTT.